This T cell receptor (beta chain) was identified in a study of ipilimumab plus nivolumab after autologous stem cell transplantation. Study-level results: The authors say TCR, Treg and microbiome findings warrant further study.

Assay used: immunoSEQ multiplex PCR; TCRdb lists only in-frame clones, some missing. The sample has roughly 6,300 clones, more than 80% seen once. Germline values: CDR1 MNHEY, CDR2 SVGAGI. This CDR3 has 14 residues. V gave up 5 bases and J gave up 2 bases; unmatched junction bases: 2. Patients got ipilimumab 1 mg/kg beginning 14 to 28 days post-transplant. Patients got 3 mg/kg IV nivolumab weeks 1, 4, 7, 10, then biweekly through week 26. Points on this clone: As yet, its antigen is unknown.

V usage is TRBV6-5 and J usage is TRBJ1-3; 8 positions agree with TRBD1. The specimen comprised PBMCs, sampled in a trial of ipilimumab plus nivolumab as post-transplant consolidation. The sequence came from a female donor with multiple myeloma. CDR3 in amino acids: CASSRTGTGNTIYF. DNA of the CDR3: TGTGCCAGCAGTCGGACAGGGACTGGAAACACCATATATTTT.